These T cell receptor beta chains were read from a single sample in a study of shared clonotypes between healthy human individuals. Clones were sequenced by immunoSEQ multiplex PCR, and TCRdb holds only the in-frame ones, with some missing. This table has 2 million to 2.5 million clones, just under 95% appearing once. Input material: naive CD4+ T cells from PBMCs. The receptors stem from a man between 18 and 29 years old in good health. Some clones in this sample may be carry-over from other donors' samples. The CDR3 runs from the conserved cysteine through the conserved F or W. D genes are given only for firm matches. The size field is filled for only some rows; it gives once, few, many or a size class.

-,-,TRBV20-1,10,TRBJ1-1,CSAGRTEAFF,TGCAGTGCCGGGAGGACTGAAGCTTTCTTT
TRBD2,-,TRBV7-3,15,TRBJ2-1,CASRLPTSGSNEQFF,TGTGCCAGCAGACTACCGACTAGCGGGAGCAATGAGCAGTTCTTC
TRBD2,-,TRBV5-1,16,TRBJ2-1,CASSTSSGSTYNEQFF,TGCGCCAGCAGCACCTCCAGCGGGAGTACCTACAATGAGCAGTTCTTC
-,-,TRBV7-9,14,TRBJ2-1,CASSLARGLDEQFF,TGTGCCAGCAGCTTAGCCCGGGGGTTGGATGAGCAGTTCTTC
-,-,TRBV5-1,15,TRBJ1-1,CASSPTGQPGTEAFF,TGCGCCAGCAGCCCAACCGGACAGCCCGGCACTGAAGCTTTCTTT
-,-,TRBV14,15,TRBJ2-1,CASSHFSGRNNEQFF,TGTGCCAGCAGCCACTTCTCGGGCAGGAACAATGAGCAGTTCTTC
TRBD2,once,TRBV5-1,16,TRBJ2-7,CASSLGLAGESNEQYF,TGCGCCAGCAGCTTGGGGTTAGCGGGAGAATCTAACGAGCAGTACTTC
-,-,TRBV5-4,13,TRBJ2-5,CASNQGLRETQYF,TGTGCCAGCAACCAGGGGCTCCGGGAGACCCAGTACTTC
-,-,TRBV4-2,15,TRBJ1-2,CASSRPGPANYGYTF,TGTGCCAGCAGCCGCCCAGGCCCGGCTAACTATGGCTACACCTTC
TRBD2,-,TRBV4-3,18,TRBJ2-1,CASSRRLMGGRAPNEQFF,TGCGCCAGCAGCCGCAGACTAATGGGCGGGAGGGCCCCCAATGAGCAGTTCTTC
TRBD2,-,TRBV5-3,20,TRBJ2-1,CARSLVSGPERLAEINEQFF,TGTGCCAGAAGCTTGGTTTCTGGCCCGGAAAGACTAGCCGAGATCAATGAGCAGTTCTTC
TRBD2,-,TRBV9,16,TRBJ2-7,CASSGGTSGGSYEQYF,TGTGCCAGCAGCGGGGGGACTAGCGGAGGCTCCTACGAGCAGTACTTC
TRBD2,-,TRBV6-5,13,TRBJ2-1,CASSPPQGGSLFF,TGTGCCAGCAGTCCCCCTCAGGGCGGGAGTCTGTTCTTC
-,-,TRBV27,17,TRBJ2-6,CASSLARGNSGANVLTF,TGTGCCAGCAGCCTAGCCAGAGGAAACTCTGGGGCCAACGTCCTGACTTTC
TRBD1,once,TRBV28,18,TRBJ2-5,CASSLWGDRGRDWETQYF,TGTGCCAGCAGTTTATGGGGCGACAGGGGGCGCGATTGGGAGACCCAGTACTTC
-,once,TRBV9,16,TRBJ1-4,CASSRTPRATNEKLFF,TGTGCCAGCAGTCGTACACCCAGAGCAACTAATGAAAAACTGTTTTTT
-,-,TRBV11-3,14,TRBJ2-1,CASSTVGRGGEQFF,TGTGCCAGCAGCACAGTTGGCCGGGGCGGGGAGCAGTTCTTC
TRBD1,once,TRBV10-3,13,TRBJ2-1,CAISGTGPNEQFF,TGTGCCATCAGTGGGACAGGGCCCAATGAGCAGTTCTTC
TRBD2,-,TRBV28,17,TRBJ2-1,CASSSPIAGVGYNEQFF,TGTGCCAGCAGTTCCCCCATTGCGGGAGTGGGGTACAATGAGCAGTTCTTC
TRBD2,-,TRBV7-3,15,TRBJ2-1,CASSLGLAVYNEQFF,TGTGCCAGCAGCCTGGGACTAGCGGTCTACAATGAGCAGTTCTTC
TRBD1,-,TRBV7-9,17,TRBJ1-1,CASSFSIWGQESTEAFF,TGTGCCAGCAGCTTTTCTATATGGGGACAGGAGAGTACTGAAGCTTTCTTT
-,-,TRBV27,15,TRBJ1-2,CASSLGLGQLYGYTF,TGTGCCAGCAGTTTGGGTTTAGGGCAGCTCTATGGCTACACCTTC
TRBD1,-,TRBV7-3,17,TRBJ2-2,CASSFPRNQGDGGELFF,TGTGCCAGCAGCTTCCCTAGAAACCAGGGGGACGGCGGGGAGCTGTTTTTT
TRBD1,-,TRBV10-3,16,TRBJ1-3,CAISNDRGTVGNTIYF,TGTGCCATCAGTAACGACAGGGGTACGGTTGGAAACACCATATATTTT
-,-,TRBV21-1,17,TRBJ2-2,CASSSSNRTSDTGELFF,TGTGCCAGCAGCTCTAGTAACAGGACCTCGGACACCGGGGAGCTGTTTTTT
-,once,TRBV28,15,TRBJ1-6,CASRVDRGVNSPLHF,TGTGCCAGCAGAGTGGACAGAGGAGTAAATTCACCCCTCCACTTT
-,-,TRBV11-2,15,TRBJ2-1,CASSLNPVTYNEQFF,TGTGCCAGCAGCTTAAACCCAGTTACCTACAATGAGCAGTTCTTC
TRBD1,-,TRBV19,15,TRBJ2-1,CASSMQQGSYNEQFF,TGTGCCAGTAGTATGCAACAGGGGTCCTACAATGAGCAGTTCTTC
-,-,TRBV18,17,TRBJ1-5,CASSLNAPRADNQPQHF,TGTGCCAGCTCACTCAATGCGCCCCGGGCAGACAATCAGCCCCAGCATTTT
TRBD2,-,TRBV5-4,15,TRBJ2-7,CASSPPGGVIYEQYF,TGTGCCAGCAGCCCCCCTGGGGGGGTTATTTACGAGCAGTACTTC
TRBD1,few,TRBV9,15,TRBJ1-2,CASSVSGTGDYGYTF,TGTGCCAGCAGCGTATCCGGGACAGGGGACTATGGCTACACCTTC
-,-,TRBV7-3,16,TRBJ2-2,CASSPRALTDTGELFF,TGTGCCAGCAGCCCCCGCGCCCTGACTGACACCGGGGAGCTGTTTTTT
-,-,TRBV25-1,14,TRBJ2-6,CASSGFSGANVLTF,TGTGCCAGCAGTGGTTTCTCTGGGGCCAACGTCCTGACTTTC
-,-,TRBV28,15,TRBJ2-7,CASRGSLRAIYEQYF,TGTGCCAGCCGAGGGTCGCTAAGGGCAATCTACGAGCAGTACTTC
-,-,TRBV7-3,16,TRBJ2-7,CASSLKSGSSSYEQYF,TGTGCCAGCAGCTTAAAGTCGGGAAGTAGCTCCTACGAGCAGTACTTC
TRBD1,-,TRBV18,14,TRBJ1-2,CASSPTGGAHGYTF,TGTGCCAGCTCACCAACAGGGGGCGCACATGGCTACACCTTC
TRBD1,once,TRBV6-5,15,TRBJ2-7,CASSFDRGLLYEQYF,TGTGCCAGCAGTTTCGACAGGGGGCTGTTGTACGAGCAGTACTTC
TRBD1,-,TRBV18,14,TRBJ2-7,CASSEGTGPYEQYF,TGTGCCAGCTCCGAGGGGACAGGGCCCTACGAGCAGTACTTC
-,-,TRBV5-8,15,TRBJ2-1,CASSFYGYTYNEQFF,TGTGCCAGCAGCTTTTACGGGTATACCTACAATGAGCAGTTCTTC
TRBD2,-,TRBV4-2,16,TRBJ2-2,CASSHSSGMGTGELFF,TGTGCCAGCAGCCACTCTAGCGGGATGGGCACCGGGGAGCTGTTTTTT